This is a list of T cell receptor beta chains from one sample in a study of CXCR3-negative and CXCR3-positive naive CD8 T cells. TCRdb reanalyzed the 5' RACE reads and collapses them to one entry per CDR3 protein, without DNA. The sample holds over 50,000 distinct CDR3 sequences. Sequencing was done on a sample of naive CXCR3+ CD8+ T cells from blood. All receptors come from a human donor in good health. Some clones in this sample may be carry-over from other donors' samples. The CDR3 runs from the conserved cysteine through the conserved F or W.

CDR3aa	v_gene	j_gene
CASSLAWGNTGELFF	TRBV7-3	TRBJ2-2
CASSQDLGTEAFF	TRBV4-1	TRBJ1-1
CSVEDGGHSYYGYTF	TRBV29-1	TRBJ1-2
CASSQPRSTDTQYF	TRBV4-2	TRBJ2-3
CASSLAPDANTGELFF	TRBV7-9	TRBJ2-2
CASSEPGQGRGTGELFF	TRBV25-1	TRBJ2-2
CASSPADRAHEQYF	TRBV5-6	TRBJ2-7
CASSVRQATNEKLFF	TRBV11-2	TRBJ1-4
CASSPLTGGVDTQYF	TRBV4-2	TRBJ2-3
CASTLTGDGANVLTF	TRBV27	TRBJ2-6
CSVDRWSGGPGEQFF	TRBV29-1	TRBJ2-1
CASSFVPGDETQYF	TRBV12-3/TRBV12-4	TRBJ2-5
CATTKLALNEQFF	TRBV28	TRBJ2-1
CSARRYPERGTDTQYF	TRBV20-1	TRBJ2-3
CASSLVLVGAGRTEAFF	TRBV7-9	TRBJ1-1
CASSYMGSYYEQYF	TRBV6-5	TRBJ2-7
CASSPAGAGGNNEQFF	TRBV6-2/TRBV6-3	TRBJ2-1
CASSLLGGFGTDTQYF	TRBV7-6	TRBJ2-3
CSVEGTATTNEKLFF	TRBV29-1	TRBJ1-4
CASRTDGYSSYNEQFF	TRBV19	TRBJ2-1
CASSWGQGDSPLHF	TRBV11-2	TRBJ1-6
CSVVVWSSTDTQYF	TRBV29-1	TRBJ2-3
CASSLSPGTTDYEQYF	TRBV7-9	TRBJ2-7
CASSPDRPSSYNEQFF	TRBV27	TRBJ2-1
CASSQDPSGEQFF	TRBV4-2	TRBJ2-1
CASSHCSTDTQYF	TRBV12-3/TRBV12-4	TRBJ2-3
CASSFSSEGLSYEQYF	TRBV5-1	TRBJ2-7
CASSIRGESYEQYF	TRBV9	TRBJ2-7
CASSLNEAGVYSWNEQFF	TRBV7-3	TRBJ2-1
CASSYSGAAKETQYF	TRBV7-9	TRBJ2-5
CASSYSHSWAYEQYF	TRBV6-2/TRBV6-3	TRBJ2-7
CASSEGLVGYEQYF	TRBV5-1	TRBJ2-7
CASSSGVDYEQYF	TRBV5-1	TRBJ2-7
CASTPVYSNQPQHF	TRBV6-2/TRBV6-3	TRBJ1-5
CASSQAGTTSYEQYF	TRBV14	TRBJ2-7
CASSLSSPGITGELFF	TRBV27	TRBJ2-2
CASSLRTEGNTIYF	TRBV4-2	TRBJ1-3
CASSFGQVIYEQYF	TRBV7-9	TRBJ2-7
CASSLAGGSANTGELFF	TRBV7-6	TRBJ2-2
CASSRGSYNEQFF	TRBV3-1	TRBJ2-1
CASNGGGSSSYTEQFF	TRBV7-9	TRBJ2-1
CASRPPTLTGTDTQYF	TRBV6-5	TRBJ2-3
CASSESGSGGPNTDTQYF	TRBV2	TRBJ2-3
CASQGGTTEAFF	TRBV21-1	TRBJ1-1
CASSLSPGRGGDTQYF	TRBV7-2	TRBJ2-3
CASSYDPWQPNYGYTF	TRBV6-5	TRBJ1-2
CASSTYIFGQGSTDTQYF	TRBV12-3/TRBV12-4	TRBJ2-3
CASTYGRGGTDTQYF	TRBV6-2/TRBV6-3	TRBJ2-3
CASRPGGDNEQFF	TRBV10-2	TRBJ2-1
CASSLSSDRVNTGELFF	TRBV5-1	TRBJ2-2
CASSPPRTSGQETQYF	TRBV28	TRBJ2-5